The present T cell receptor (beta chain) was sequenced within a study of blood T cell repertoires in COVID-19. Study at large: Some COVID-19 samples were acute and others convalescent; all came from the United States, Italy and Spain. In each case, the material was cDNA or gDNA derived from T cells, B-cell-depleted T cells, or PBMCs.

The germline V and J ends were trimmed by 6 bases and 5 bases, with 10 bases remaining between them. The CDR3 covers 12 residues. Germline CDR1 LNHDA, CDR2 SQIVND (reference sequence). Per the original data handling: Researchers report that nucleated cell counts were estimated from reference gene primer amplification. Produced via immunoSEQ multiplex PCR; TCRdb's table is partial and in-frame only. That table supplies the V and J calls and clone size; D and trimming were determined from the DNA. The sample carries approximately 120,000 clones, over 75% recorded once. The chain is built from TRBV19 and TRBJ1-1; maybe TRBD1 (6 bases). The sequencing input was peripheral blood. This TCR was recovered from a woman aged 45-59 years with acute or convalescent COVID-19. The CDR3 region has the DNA TGTGCCAGTAGAGAACAGGGAACTGAAGCTTTCTTT. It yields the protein CASREQGTEAFF.